This T cell receptor (beta chain) stems from a study of OX40 agonist ivuxolimab in advanced cancers. As concerns this clone: Its antigen is undetermined.

Germline lookup yields CDR1 LNHDA and CDR2 SQIVND (reference sequence). V was trimmed by 3 bases and J by 3 bases, leaving 17 bases between them. The CDR3 is 16 amino acids. General study results and limits: Average numbers of expanded clones were greater in CD8+ T cells than in CD4+. People who partly responded at 0.1-3.0 mg/kg had some of the least clonal expansion seen.

Measured with immunoSEQ multiplex PCR; TCRdb has only the in-frame clones, and not every one. Altogether approximately 68,000 clones are present, 80% to 95% being singletons, with the ten largest covering roughly a tenth. This sequence originates from an adult with an advanced solid tumor such as melanoma, head and neck, liver or kidney cancer. The chain uses TRBV19 and TRBJ1-1; D not certain. This sample comprised CD4+ or CD8+ T cells sorted from blood, obtained in a trial of the OX40 agonist ivuxolimab. The CDR3 nucleotides are TGTGCCAGTAGTATCGATTATTTCCCGAAGGACACTGAAGCTTTCTTT. It yields the protein CASSIDYFPKDTEAFF.